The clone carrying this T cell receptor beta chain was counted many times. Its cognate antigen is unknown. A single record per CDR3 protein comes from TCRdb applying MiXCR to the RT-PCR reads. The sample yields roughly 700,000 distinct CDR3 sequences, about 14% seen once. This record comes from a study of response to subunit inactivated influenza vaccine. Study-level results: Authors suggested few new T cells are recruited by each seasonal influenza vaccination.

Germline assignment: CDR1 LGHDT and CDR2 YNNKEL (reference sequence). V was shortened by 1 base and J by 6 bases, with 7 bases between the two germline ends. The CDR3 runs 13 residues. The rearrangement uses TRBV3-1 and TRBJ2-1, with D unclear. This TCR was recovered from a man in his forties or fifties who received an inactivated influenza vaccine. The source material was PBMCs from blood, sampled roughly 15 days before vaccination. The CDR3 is CASSQVSSNEQFF. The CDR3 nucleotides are TGTGCCAGCAGCCAAGTTTCCAGCAATGAGCAGTTCTTC.